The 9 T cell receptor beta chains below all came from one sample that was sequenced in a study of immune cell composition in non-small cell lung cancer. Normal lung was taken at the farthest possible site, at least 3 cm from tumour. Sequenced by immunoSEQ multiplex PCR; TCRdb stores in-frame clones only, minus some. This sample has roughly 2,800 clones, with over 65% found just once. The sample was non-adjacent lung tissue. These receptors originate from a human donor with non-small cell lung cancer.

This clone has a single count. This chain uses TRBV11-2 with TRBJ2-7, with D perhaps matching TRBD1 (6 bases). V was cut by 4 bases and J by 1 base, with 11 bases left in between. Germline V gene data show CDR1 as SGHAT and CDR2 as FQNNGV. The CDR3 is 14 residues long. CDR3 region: CASSSGTSSYEQYF. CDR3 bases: TGTGCCAGCAGCTCTGGGACAAGTTCCTACGAGCAGTACTTC.

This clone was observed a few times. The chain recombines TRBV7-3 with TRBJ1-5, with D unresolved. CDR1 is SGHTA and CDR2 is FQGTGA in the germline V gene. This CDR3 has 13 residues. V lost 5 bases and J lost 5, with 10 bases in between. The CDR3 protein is CASSTTPDQPQHF. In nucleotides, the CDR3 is TGTGCCAGCAGCACCACACCAGATCAGCCCCAGCATTTT. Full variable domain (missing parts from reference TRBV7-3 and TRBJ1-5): GAGVSQTPSNKVTEKGKYVELRCDPISGHTALYWYRQSLGQGPEFLIYFQGTGAADDSGLPNDRFFAVRPEGSVSTLKIQRTERGDSAVYLCASSTTPDQPQHFGDGTRLSIL.

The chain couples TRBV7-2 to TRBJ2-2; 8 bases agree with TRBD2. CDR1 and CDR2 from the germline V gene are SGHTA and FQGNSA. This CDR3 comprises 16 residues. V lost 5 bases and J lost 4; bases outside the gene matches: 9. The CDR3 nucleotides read TGTGCCAGCAGCCATAGAGCGGGAGCGACCACCGGGGAGCTGTTTTTT. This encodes CASSHRAGATTGELFF.

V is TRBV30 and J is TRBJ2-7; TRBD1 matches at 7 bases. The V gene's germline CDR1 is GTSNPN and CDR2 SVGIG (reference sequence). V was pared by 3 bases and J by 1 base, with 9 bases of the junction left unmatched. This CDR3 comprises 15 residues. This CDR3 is CAWSRNWDSSYEQYF. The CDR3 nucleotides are TGTGCCTGGAGCAGAAATTGGGACAGTTCCTACGAGCAGTACTTC.

CDR3 protein: CAWSVGGYGYTF. In DNA form, the CDR3 reads TGTGCCTGGAGTGTAGGGGGCTATGGCTACACCTTC. V is TRBV30 and J is TRBJ1-2, with a tentative D call TRBD1 (6 bases). Germline V gene lookup returns CDR1 GTSNPN and CDR2 SVGIG (reference sequence). The CDR3 consists of 12 residues. V lost 0 bases, J lost 4 bases, and 6 bases lay in between. The whole variable domain, remainder taken from reference TRBV30 and TRBJ1-2, is SQTIHQWPATLVQPVGSPLSLECTVEGTSNPNLYWYRQAAGRGLQLLFYSVGIGQISSEVPQNLSASRPQDRQFILSSKKLLLSDSGFYLCAWSVGGYGYTFGSGTRLTVV.

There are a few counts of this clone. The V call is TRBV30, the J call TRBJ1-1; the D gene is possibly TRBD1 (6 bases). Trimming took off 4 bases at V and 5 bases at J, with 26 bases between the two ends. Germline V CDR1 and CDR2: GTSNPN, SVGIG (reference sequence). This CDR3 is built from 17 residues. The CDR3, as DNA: TGTGCCTGGACCCGATGGGGGGCCTACGGGGGGAGAACTGAAGCTTTCTTT. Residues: CAWTRWGAYGGRTEAFF.

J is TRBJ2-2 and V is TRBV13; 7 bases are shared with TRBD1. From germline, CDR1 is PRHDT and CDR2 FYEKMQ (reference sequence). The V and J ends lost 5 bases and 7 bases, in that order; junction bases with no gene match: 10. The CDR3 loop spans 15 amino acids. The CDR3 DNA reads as TGTGCCAGCAGCCGGACAGGAGCTGATAACGGGGAGCTGTTTTTT. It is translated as CASSRTGADNGELFF.

The CDR3 sequence: CASSLTSSLEQYF. The CDR3 bases are TGTGCCAGCAGTTTAACTAGCAGCCTCGAGCAGTACTTC. The chain carries TRBV27 and TRBJ2-7; TRBD2 is a possible D gene (6 bases). Germline values: CDR1 MNHEY, CDR2 SMNVEV (reference sequence). Trimming removed 2 bases at V and 6 bases at J, with 11 bases between. This CDR3 has 13 amino acids.

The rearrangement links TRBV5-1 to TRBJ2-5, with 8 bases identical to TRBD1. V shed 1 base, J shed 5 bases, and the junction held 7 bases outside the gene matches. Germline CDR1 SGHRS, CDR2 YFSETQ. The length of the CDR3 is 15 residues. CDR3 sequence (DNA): TGCGCCAGCAGCTTGCCGACAGGGGCAGGCGAGACCCAGTACTTC. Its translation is CASSLPTGAGETQYF. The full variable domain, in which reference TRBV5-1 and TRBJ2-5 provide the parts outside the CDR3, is KAGVTQTPRYLIKTRGQQVTLSCSPISGHRSVSWYQQTPGQGLQFLFEYFSETQRNKGNFPGRFSGRQFSNSRSEMNVSTLELGDSALYLCASSLPTGAGETQYFGPGTRLLVL.